This passage covers 27 T cell receptor beta chains from one sample sequenced in a study of T-cell reconstitution after alpha-beta-depleted transplantation in children. Study outcomes and limitations: The main origin of T-cell counts and diversity one year after transplant was newly produced T cells.

Unique molecular identifiers were used to barcode this TCRbeta library. Via MiXCR, TCRdb re-called the PCR reads, giving one row per CDR3 protein. The profile shows 250,000 to 300,000 distinct CDR3 sequences, 7.5% to 9% of them singletons. No antigen has been assigned to these receptors. The specimen was peripheral blood, collected 360 days after TCRalphabeta/CD19-depleted stem cell transplant. The receptors were gathered from a female patient aged 2-9 years who had a stem cell transplant for Fanconi anemia, so the T cells may come from the graft donor.

This clonotype showed up just a few times. V gene TRBV7-2 combines with J gene TRBJ2-5; D may be TRBD1 or TRBD2 (5 bases each). This CDR3 is built from 16 residues. V dropped 4 bases and J dropped 7 bases, with 22 bases sitting between them. From germline, CDR1 is SGHTA and CDR2 FQGNSA. CDR3 bases: TGTGCCAGCAGCTCATCGACAGTACCCCATCGGGGGACCCAGTACTTC. It encodes CASSSSTVPHRGTQYF.

This clonotype has at least ten counts. The rearrangement uses TRBV27 and TRBJ2-7; 13 bases agree with TRBD2. V was clipped by 2 bases and J by 5 bases; unmatched bases: 9. Germline loops: CDR1 MNHEY, CDR2 SMNVEV (reference sequence). The CDR3 runs to 17 residues. The CDR3 protein is CASSLIPGLAGVNEQYF. CDR3 in DNA: TGTGCCAGCAGTTTAATCCCCGGACTAGCGGGAGTCAACGAGCAGTACTTC.

This clonotype was detected many times. The V call is TRBV12-3 or TRBV12-4, the J call TRBJ2-1, with D perhaps being TRBD1 or TRBD2 (5 bases each). The CDR3 has 15 amino acids. The ends were cut back, 7 bases at V and 4 bases at J, with 17 bases in the middle. CDR3 region: CASTWDRRSYNEQFF. The CDR3 DNA is TGTGCCAGCACCTGGGACCGAAGATCTTACAATGAGCAGTTCTTC.

This clonotype was observed many times. This rearrangement joins TRBV28 to TRBJ2-5; D gene ambiguous. Germline V CDR1 and CDR2: MDHEN, SYDVKM. Between the trimmed V and J ends, which lost 4 bases and 3 bases, there was a span of 15 bases. The CDR3 sequence is 15 residues long. CDR3 loop: CASSWWGRREETQYF. The CDR3 bases are TGTGCCAGCAGTTGGTGGGGAAGACGGGAAGAGACCCAGTACTTC. Looking up the rest from reference TRBV28 and TRBJ2-5 gives the full variable domain: DVKVTQSSRYLVKRTGEKVFLECVQDMDHENMFWYRQDPGLGLRLIYFSYDVKMKEKGDIPEGYSVSREKKERFSLILESASTNQTSMYLCASSWWGRREETQYFGPGTRLLVL.

This clonotype was counted a few times. This rearrangement joins TRBV27 to TRBJ1-5, with 9 bases that match TRBD1. The CDR3 runs 15 residues. CDR1 and CDR2 from the germline V gene are MNHEY and SMNVEV (reference sequence). The V gene end was trimmed by 8 bases and the J gene end by 11 bases; junction bases not matched to a gene: 16. The CDR3: CASARQGVEGEAQHF. DNA for the CDR3: TGTGCCAGCGCTAGACAGGGGGTTGAGGGTGAGGCCCAGCATTTT.

The J gene is TRBJ2-7, the V gene TRBV18; TRBD1 might be the D (5 bases). This CDR3 region has 12 residues. From germline, CDR1 is KGHSH and CDR2 LQKENI. The germline V and J ends were trimmed by 2 bases and 6 bases, with 8 bases remaining between them. CDR3: CASSPGRGEQYF. In DNA form, the CDR3 reads TGTGCCAGCTCACCAGGTAGGGGCGAGCAGTACTTC.

This chain joins TRBV2 and TRBJ2-3; 11 bases line up with TRBD2. Trimming removed 3 bases from V and 2 bases from J; junction bases left unmatched: 13. The V gene's germline CDR1 is SNHLY and CDR2 FYNNEI. CDR3 length: 19 amino acids. The chain's CDR3 is CASSEGLAGGPSYTDTQYF. CDR3 coding DNA: TGTGCCAGCAGTGAGGGGTTAGCGGGGGGGCCTTCTTACACAGATACGCAGTATTTT.

The chain is built from TRBV28 and TRBJ2-7; maybe TRBD1 (6 bases). Germline CDR1 MDHEN, CDR2 SYDVKM. This CDR3 is 14 amino acids long. The V and J ends lost 5 bases and 7 bases respectively, with 18 bases between them. CDR3 nucleotide sequence: TGTGCCAGCAGTCCGAGTGGCCAGCAGGGGGAGCAGTACTTC. This encodes CASSPSGQQGEQYF.

The chain employs TRBV28 and TRBJ1-1; D is ambiguous. The germline gives CDR1 MDHEN, CDR2 SYDVKM. This CDR3 has 12 amino acids. V dropped 7 bases and J dropped 11 bases, with 17 bases sitting between them. The DNA for the CDR3 is TGTGCCAGCAATGAGGGAGGACTTGAGGCTTTCTTT. Its translation: CASNEGGLEAFF. Using reference TRBV28 and TRBJ1-1 for the parts outside the CDR3, the full variable domain is DVKVTQSSRYLVKRTGEKVFLECVQDMDHENMFWYRQDPGLGLRLIYFSYDVKMKEKGDIPEGYSVSREKKERFSLILESASTNQTSMYLCASNEGGLEAFFGQGTRLTVV.

The V and J genes are TRBV5-1 and TRBJ2-7; D is possibly TRBD2 (6 bases). V lost 0 bases, J lost 2 bases, and 9 bases lay in between. In germline, CDR1 is SGHRS, CDR2 YFSETQ. The CDR3 is made up of 14 amino acids. Here the CDR3 DNA reads TGCGCCAGCAGCTTGGGGACTACCACCTACGAGCAGTACTTC. As protein: CASSLGTTTYEQYF.

In this sample, this clonotype turned up a few times. The chain has TRBV5-1 and TRBJ1-3; D is unresolved. Trimming took off 2 bases at V and 0 bases at J, with 18 bases between the two ends. Germline CDR1 and CDR2: SGHRS and YFSETQ. This CDR3 region has 18 residues. The CDR3 coding sequence is TGCGCCAGCAGCTTTTCTACCCTCCGGCGCCACTCTGGAAACACCATATATTTT. This encodes CASSFSTLRRHSGNTIYF.

The count of this clonotype is one. The chain joins TRBV20-1 to TRBJ2-6; D unresolved. Germline lookup yields CDR1 DFQATT and CDR2 SNEGSKA (reference sequence). Deletions cut 0 bases from V and 4 bases from J, with 10 bases between. The CDR3 runs to 15 residues. The CDR3 protein is CSAREVGSGANVLTF. The CDR3 coding sequence is TGCAGTGCTAGAGAGGTGGGATCCGGGGCCAACGTCCTGACTTTC.

The rearrangement links TRBV30 to TRBJ1-1; D is ambiguous. This CDR3 is built from 13 residues. Germline CDR1 is GTSNPN and CDR2 is SVGIG (reference sequence). Trimming took 3 bases from V and 3 from J, leaving 11 bases between them. CDR3 residues: CAWRDKYDTEAFF. CDR3 in DNA: TGTGCCTGGAGAGACAAATACGACACTGAAGCTTTCTTT. The variable domain in full, with the rest retrieved from reference TRBV30 and TRBJ1-1, is SQTIHQWPATLVQPVGSPLSLECTVEGTSNPNLYWYRQAAGRGLQLLFYSVGIGQISSEVPQNLSASRPQDRQFILSSKKLLLSDSGFYLCAWRDKYDTEAFFGQGTRLTVV.

This clonotype was recorded at least ten times. The chain is built from TRBV5-1 and TRBJ2-3; 7 positions match TRBD2. Unmatched junction bases numbered 6, after V lost 0 bases and J lost 2 bases. The length of the CDR3 is 16 residues. Germline-derived CDR1 and CDR2 are SGHRS and YFSETQ. CDR3 protein: CASSLAGGSPTDTQYF. CDR3 bases: TGCGCCAGCAGCTTGGCTGGCGGGAGCCCCACAGATACGCAGTATTTT.

This clonotype was seen repeatedly, ten times or more. The chain combines TRBV9 with TRBJ1-3; no reliable D call. Trimming left V 3 bases short and J 3 bases short, with 7 bases between. The CDR3 covers 13 residues. Germline CDR1 SGDLS, CDR2 YYNGEE. CDR3 DNA sequence: TGTGCCAGCAGCGACGGGCTTGGAAACACCATATATTTT. It is translated as CASSDGLGNTIYF. The whole variable domain, filled in from reference TRBV9 and TRBJ1-3, reads DSGVTQTPKHLITATGQRVTLRCSPRSGDLSVYWYQQSLDQGLQFLIQYYNGEERAKGNILERFSAQQFPDLHSELNLSSLELGDSALYFCASSDGLGNTIYFGEGSWLTVV.

There are many counts of this clonotype. The V call is TRBV7-2, the J call TRBJ2-7; D is unresolved. The CDR3 spans 12 residues. CDR1 is SGHTA, CDR2 FQGNSA, per germline. V lost 4 bases, J lost 2 bases, and 6 bases lay in between. CDR3 protein: CASSSQTYEQYF. Here the CDR3 DNA reads TGTGCCAGCAGCTCACAGACCTACGAGCAGTACTTC.

The chain links TRBV4-2 to TRBJ2-3, with TRBD2 identical over 11 bases. V shed 2 bases and J 6 bases; nucleotides not matched to a gene: 7. The CDR3 length is 16 residues. CDR1 and CDR2 from the germline V gene are LGHNA and YNFKEQ. The CDR3 is CASSQISSGGRDTQYF. In DNA, the CDR3 is TGTGCCAGCAGCCAAATCTCTAGCGGGGGGCGGGATACGCAGTATTTT.

This clonotype was observed at least ten times. This chain joins TRBV29-1 and TRBJ2-1; 10 positions agree with TRBD2. Germline CDR1 is SQVTM and CDR2 is ANQGSEA. The CDR3 contains 13 residues. V lost 5 bases to trimming and J lost 6 bases; unmatched junction nucleotides: 4. CDR3 nucleotide sequence: TGCAGCGTTAGAATAGCGGGGGGCAATGAGCAGTTCTTC. This gives the protein CSVRIAGGNEQFF.

At least ten counts were recorded for this clonotype. This chain joins TRBV29-1 and TRBJ2-5, with D tentatively TRBD2 (5 bases). The CDR3 extends over 13 amino acids. From germline, CDR1 is SQVTM and CDR2 ANQGSEA. V lost 3 bases and J lost 5, with 13 bases in between. This chain's CDR3 is CSVDFGDKETQYF. The CDR3 DNA follows: TGCAGCGTTGATTTCGGGGATAAGGAGACCCAGTACTTC. Full variable domain (missing parts from reference TRBV29-1 and TRBJ2-5): SAVISQKPSRDICQRGTSLTIQCQVDSQVTMMFWYRQQPGQSLTLIATANQGSEATYESGFVIDKFPISRPNLTFSTLTVSNMSPEDSSIYLCSVDFGDKETQYFGPGTRLLVL.

At least ten counts were recorded for this clonotype. J is TRBJ1-1 and V is TRBV2; D uncertain. The CDR3 is made up of 13 amino acids. Looked up from germline, CDR1 is SNHLY and CDR2 is FYNNEI. Deletions cut 6 bases from V and 0 bases from J, with 8 bases between. This CDR3 is CASRNEMNTEAFF. The CDR3 nucleotides are TGTGCCAGCAGGAATGAGATGAACACTGAAGCTTTCTTT.

This clonotype was observed a few times. The chain has TRBV9 and TRBJ1-1; D might be TRBD1 (5 bases). V was pared by 3 bases and J by 1 base, with 10 bases between. The CDR3 length is 14 residues. Germline CDR1 is SGDLS and CDR2 is YYNGEE. The CDR3 sequence is CASSAHQGNTEAFF. The CDR3 coding sequence is TGTGCCAGCAGCGCGCATCAGGGGAACACTGAAGCTTTCTTT.

This clonotype has just a few counts. The chain uses TRBV18 and TRBJ2-7; 8 bases map to TRBD1. Germline values: CDR1 KGHSH, CDR2 LQKENI. Trimming cost V 6 bases and J 0 bases; bases outside gene matches: 10. CDR3 length: 16 amino acids. CDR3: CASSDLRDRSSYEQYF. The CDR3 DNA reads TGTGCCAGCTCGGACCTCCGGGACAGGAGCTCCTACGAGCAGTACTTC.

This clonotype showed up many times. The chain combines TRBV6-2 or TRBV6-3 with TRBJ1-2; D gene uncertain. Trimming took 6 bases from V and 8 from J, leaving 7 bases between them. CDR1 MNHEY and CDR2 SVGEGT come from the germline V gene. The CDR3 runs 10 residues. CDR3 nucleotide sequence: TGTGCCAGCAGAGCCGTCGGCTACACCTTC. Translated: CASRAVGYTF.

This clonotype has at least ten counts. The DNA for the CDR3 is TGCGCCAGCAGCCAAGTCAACCGAGCGGGGGGGACAGATACGCAGTATTTT. This translates into CASSQVNRAGGTDTQYF. The V and J genes are TRBV4-3 and TRBJ2-3; 10 bases align to TRBD2. The CDR3 length is 17 residues. V dropped 1 base and J dropped 3; count of bases not matched to a gene: 7. Germline CDR1 is LGHNA and CDR2 is YSLEER.

This clonotype was picked up many times. The rearrangement links TRBV5-1 to TRBJ1-3; D not resolved. The CDR3 spans 15 residues. Deletions cut 0 bases from V and 4 bases from J, with 11 bases between. The V gene's germline CDR1 is SGHRS and CDR2 YFSETQ. Here the CDR3 reads CASSLVAGGGNTIYF. The CDR3 nucleotides are TGCGCCAGCAGCTTGGTGGCCGGTGGGGGAAACACCATATATTTT. The whole variable domain, filled in from reference TRBV5-1 and TRBJ1-3, reads KAGVTQTPRYLIKTRGQQVTLSCSPISGHRSVSWYQQTPGQGLQFLFEYFSETQRNKGNFPGRFSGRQFSNSRSEMNVSTLELGDSALYLCASSLVAGGGNTIYFGEGSWLTVV.

V usage is TRBV20-1 and J usage is TRBJ2-1; possible D gene TRBD2, 5 bases. In germline, CDR1 is DFQATT, CDR2 SNEGSKA (reference sequence). V gave up 3 bases and J gave up 10 bases, with 22 bases separating them. CDR3 length: 15 amino acids. The CDR3 DNA reads TGCAGTGCTAGTTACGTAGGGAGCTCCGCCGGAGAGCAGTTCTTC. This sequence encodes CSASYVGSSAGEQFF.

This clonotype was seen at least ten times. An end of the junction does not agree with germline; a read error may underlie this. The chain carries TRBV6-5 and TRBJ1-2; D gene ambiguous. Germline V gene data show CDR1 as MNHEY and CDR2 as SVGAGI. The CDR3 has 13 amino acids. CDR3 DNA: TGTGCCAGCAGTTACTCTCCAGGTCCCGCGTCGTCCTTC. It yields the protein CASSYSPGPASSF.